These T cell receptor beta chains were read from a single sample in a study of vaccination and CD4 T cells after COVID-19. Which antigens these TCRs recognize remains unknown. In TCRdb, the PCR reads were re-called with MiXCR into one record per CDR3 protein. Of under 5,500 distinct CDR3 sequences in the sample, about 21% were seen once. The sample comprised CD4+ T cells from blood, cultured in vitro. These receptors all stem from a human donor who had recovered from COVID-19. Both conserved end residues are part of each CDR3. Each record gives: D gene, clone size, V gene, J gene, CDR3 DNA, CDR3 protein. A D gene is named only where the DNA matches it firmly. Clone size is shown for a subset of rows, as once, few, many or a class of expanded clone.

TRBD1	medium-sized	TRBV5-1	TRBJ2-5	TGCGCCAGCAGCCTCCCGACAGGGAATGGACAAGAGACCCAGTACTTC	CASSLPTGNGQETQYF
NA	NA	TRBV4-1	TRBJ1-1	TGCGCCAGCAGCTTGGGAACGGACACTTTGAACACTGAAGCTTTCTTT	CASSLGTDTLNTEAFF
TRBD1	NA	TRBV3-1	TRBJ1-1	TGTGCCAGCAGCCACTCACAGGGGAGGCGGACTGAAGCTTTCTTT	CASSHSQGRRTEAFF
NA	few	TRBV12-5	TRBJ2-2	TGTGCTAGTGGTCTCAAAGGGGGCGGGGAGCTGTTTTTT	CASGLKGGGELFF
NA	medium-sized	TRBV30	TRBJ1-2	TGTGCCGCGGACGGTCGAAATGGCTACACCTTC	CAADGRNGYTF
TRBD2	once	TRBV29-1	TRBJ2-1	TGCAGCGTTGAGTCCAGCGGGGGACCAATGTACAATGAGCAGTTCTTC	CSVESSGGPMYNEQFF
TRBD1	NA	TRBV27	TRBJ1-2	TGTGCCAGTTCCCTAATCGGACAGGGGGACTATGGCTACACCTTC	CASSLIGQGDYGYTF
TRBD1	medium-sized	TRBV30	TRBJ2-7	TGTGCCTGGAGGACAGGGTTAAACCACGAGCAGTACTTC	CAWRTGLNHEQYF
NA	medium-sized	TRBV7-2	TRBJ2-3	TGTGCCAGCAGTCGAGGGGCAGATACGCAGTATTTT	CASSRGADTQYF
TRBD1	NA	TRBV10-3	TRBJ2-7	TGTGCCATCAACCCGACAGGGAAGACGAACGAGCAGTACTTC	CAINPTGKTNEQYF
NA	few	TRBV6-1	TRBJ2-1	TGTGCCAGCACCGGTAGCCTCGAGAATGAGCAGTTCTTC	CASTGSLENEQFF
NA	medium-sized	TRBV2	TRBJ2-7	TGTGCCAGCAGTGATTCTTTGGGCACTCACGGGCAGTACTTC	CASSDSLGTHGQYF
NA	NA	TRBV27	TRBJ1-2	TGTGCCAGCAAGTCGGACGGGGGGCTCCGCCGTGGCTACACCTTC	CASKSDGGLRRGYTF
NA	few	TRBV6-1	TRBJ2-7	TGTGCCAGTTTGGACAGCAACTCCTACGAGCAGTACTTC	CASLDSNSYEQYF
NA	medium-sized	TRBV19	TRBJ1-3	TGTGCCAGTGCCCGGACAGACTCTGGAAACACCATATATTTT	CASARTDSGNTIYF
TRBD2	NA	TRBV20-1	TRBJ2-1	TGCAGTGCCCTTGGAATAGCGGGGGGGGGTAATGAGCAGTTCTTC	CSALGIAGGGNEQFF
NA	NA	TRBV20-1	TRBJ2-6	TGCAGTGCCCGCTCAGGGCCTGGGGCCAACGTCCTGACTTTC	CSARSGPGANVLTF
TRBD1	few	TRBV25-1	TRBJ2-7	TGTGCCAGCAGACCCACGGCAAGGGGGCAGATAGAGCAGTACTTC	CASRPTARGQIEQYF
NA	NA	TRBV11-2	TRBJ2-7	TGTGCCAGCAGCTTGGGCAGGGTTTTGGTCTACGAGCAGTACTTC	CASSLGRVLVYEQYF
NA	medium-sized	TRBV30	TRBJ1-5	TGTGCCTGGAGTAAGGGCCAGGGCTCCAATCAGCCCCAGCATTTT	CAWSKGQGSNQPQHF
NA	medium-sized	TRBV7-8	TRBJ1-2	TGTGCCAGCAGCTTAGTGGAGGGGCCGAACTATGGCTACACCTTC	CASSLVEGPNYGYTF
TRBD2	NA	TRBV12-3/TRBV12-4	TRBJ2-3	TGTGCCAGCAGCCCGGGACTAGCTTCAGATACGCAGTATTTT	CASSPGLASDTQYF
NA	NA	TRBV6-5	TRBJ2-2	TGTGCCAGCAGTTCAAGGGGGGGGGCGAACACCGGGGAGCTGTTTTTT	CASSSRGGANTGELFF
NA	NA	TRBV12-5	TRBJ2-5	TGTGCTAGTGGTTCGGACAGCCTTACCCAGTACTTC	CASGSDSLTQYF
TRBD2	medium-sized	TRBV5-6	TRBJ2-5	TGTGCCAGCAGCCAACTAGCGGGGGGCCAAGAGACCCAGTACTTC	CASSQLAGGQETQYF
TRBD1	NA	TRBV14	TRBJ1-3	TGTGCCAGCAGCCGATACAGGGGCGACTCTGGAAACACCATATATTTT	CASSRYRGDSGNTIYF
NA	few	TRBV6-1	TRBJ2-1	TGTGCCAGCAGTGCCGCGGGACACACGGGGGAGCAGTTCTTC	CASSAAGHTGEQFF
NA	NA	TRBV18	TRBJ1-5	TGTGCCAGCTCACCGGGGATCAATCAGCCCCAGCATTTT	CASSPGINQPQHF
NA	few	TRBV15	TRBJ2-3	TGTGCCACCCGAAATAGGGGGGGTTCCATCACAGATACGCAGTATTTT	CATRNRGGSITDTQYF
NA	NA	TRBV12-3/TRBV12-4	TRBJ2-7	TGTGCCAGCAGTTTATCCAGCGCCCCCAGGGAGGAGCAGTACTTC	CASSLSSAPREEQYF